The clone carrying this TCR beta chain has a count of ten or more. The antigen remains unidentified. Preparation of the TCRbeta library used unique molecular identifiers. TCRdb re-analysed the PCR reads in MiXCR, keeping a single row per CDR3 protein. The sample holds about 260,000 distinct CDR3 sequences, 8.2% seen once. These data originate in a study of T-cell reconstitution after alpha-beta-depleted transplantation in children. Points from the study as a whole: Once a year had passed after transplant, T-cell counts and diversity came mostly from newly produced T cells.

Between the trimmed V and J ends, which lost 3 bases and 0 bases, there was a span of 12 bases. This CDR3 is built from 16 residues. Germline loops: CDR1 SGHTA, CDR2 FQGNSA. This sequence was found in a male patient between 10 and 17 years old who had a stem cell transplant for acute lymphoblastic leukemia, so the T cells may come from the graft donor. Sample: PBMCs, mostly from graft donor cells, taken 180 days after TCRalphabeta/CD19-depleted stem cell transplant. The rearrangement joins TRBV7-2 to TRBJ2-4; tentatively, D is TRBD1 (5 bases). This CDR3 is CASSFQGLLAKNIQYF. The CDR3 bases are TGTGCCAGCAGCTTCCAGGGATTACTAGCCAAAAACATTCAGTACTTC.